Sequencing of this T cell receptor beta chain was carried out in a study of T cell responses to AZD1222 COVID-19 vaccine (TCRdb year 2021). Background on the whole study: Because spike-specific TCR depth and breadth did not differ between the two schedules, AZD1222 recipients who got a second dose at roughly 4 weeks were pooled with those who got a second dose at roughly 12 weeks. A total of under 250 trial participants underwent TCR sequencing, of whom around 210 had received two doses of AZD1222 and around 25 had received two doses of the MenACWY control vaccine. Enrollment into the trials was organized by age into subgroups of 18-55, 56-69 and 70-plus years, and those subgroups contained about 160, 30 and 59 TCR-sequenced participants, respectively.

To note about this clone: This receptor's antigen is unknown. No base quality information exists; no much larger clone differs at one position.

Results the study describes overall, beyond this receptor: Reportedly, close to half of the unique spike-specific TCRs recognized epitopes lying outside the regions that are mutated in the B.1.351 and B.1.1.7 variants. A significant rise in spike-specific TCR breadth and depth was observed after two AZD1222 doses relative to day 0 and relative to MenACWY recipients. In the small 56-69-year group, the increase in depth fell short of significance, most likely because of low power. No day 14 peak-response samples were available, so repertoires were characterized only after the peak T cell response. Most participants were white British and females outnumbered males, and the authors suggested that clonal diversity may have been underestimated. Conclusions about previously exposed vaccinees are limited because only six or seven AZD1222 recipients were SARS-CoV-2 seropositive at baseline. CD4 TCRs associated with the vaccine covered the entire spike protein, and the dominant responses were in regions 160-218 and 743-854.

The CDR3, from cysteine to phenylalanine, totals 14 residues. The read is trimmed to its CDR3 DNA, 42 bases read in frame from base 1. From V the trimming removes 3 bases and from J it removes 4 bases, while the gene matches leave 2 bases of the junction unaccounted for. CDR1 and CDR2 are read off the germline V gene (reference sequence) as SGHKS and YYEKEE. What the time point label conveys for this sample: baseline before first vaccination. Samples from vaccinated people were obtained from the UK trials COV001 and COV002, which included a single-blind randomized controlled phase 2/3 trial of AZD1222 (ChAdOx1 nCoV-19) in healthy adults. For TCRbeta chain sequencing, PBMC samples were collected from trial participants at day 0 and at day 28 after the second dose. The CDR3 regions of human TCRbeta chains were analyzed by immunosequencing. The study's own analysis went as follows. Repertoire TCRs were matched against a reference library of SARS-CoV-2-specific TCRs generated with the MIRA antigen-specificity platform. Breadth meant the fraction of unique TCRs that were SARS-CoV-2-associated, whereas depth meant the fraction of total T cells that were SARS-CoV-2-associated. Using the MIRA data, each spike-specific TCR was assigned both to the spike region to which the TCR was reactive and to a CD4 or CD8 class. Log10-transformed breadth and depth values were compared by one-way ANOVA with Sidak's multiple comparisons tests. In its TCRdb copy, this immuneACCESS table keeps in-frame sequences only and misses some clones. Where compared with another copy, unresolved V genes explain less than half of these, and the others have no known cause. V, J and clone size are taken as reported in that table, and D and trimming were inferred from the DNA itself. The sample records some 140,000 clones, 84% of which are singletons. The biggest ten clones account for 4.1% of the sample.

This TCR was sampled from an adult in good health. The sequence joins TRBV5-5 to TRBJ1-5; TRBD1 lines up with 9 middle nucleotides. The sample in question was peripheral blood, obtained on day 0 of AZD1222 vaccination. The CDR3 in this case is CASSYGQGNQPQHF. The bases read TGTGCCAGCAGCTATGGACAGGGGAATCAGCCCCAGCATTTT.